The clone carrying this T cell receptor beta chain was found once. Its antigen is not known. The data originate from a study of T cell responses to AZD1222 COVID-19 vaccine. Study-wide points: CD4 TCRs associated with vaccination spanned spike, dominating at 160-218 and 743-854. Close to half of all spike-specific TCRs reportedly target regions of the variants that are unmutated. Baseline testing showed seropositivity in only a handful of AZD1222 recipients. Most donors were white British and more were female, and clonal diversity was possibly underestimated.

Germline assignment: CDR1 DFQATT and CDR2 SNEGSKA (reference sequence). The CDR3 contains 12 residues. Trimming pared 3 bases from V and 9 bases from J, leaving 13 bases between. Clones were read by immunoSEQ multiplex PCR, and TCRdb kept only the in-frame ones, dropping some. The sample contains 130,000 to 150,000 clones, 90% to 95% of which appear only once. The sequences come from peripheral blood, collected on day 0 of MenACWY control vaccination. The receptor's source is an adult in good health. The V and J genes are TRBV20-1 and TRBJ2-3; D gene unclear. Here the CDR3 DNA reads TGCAGTGCTAGTGACCCCCCCCACACGCAGTATTTT. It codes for CSASDPPHTQYF.